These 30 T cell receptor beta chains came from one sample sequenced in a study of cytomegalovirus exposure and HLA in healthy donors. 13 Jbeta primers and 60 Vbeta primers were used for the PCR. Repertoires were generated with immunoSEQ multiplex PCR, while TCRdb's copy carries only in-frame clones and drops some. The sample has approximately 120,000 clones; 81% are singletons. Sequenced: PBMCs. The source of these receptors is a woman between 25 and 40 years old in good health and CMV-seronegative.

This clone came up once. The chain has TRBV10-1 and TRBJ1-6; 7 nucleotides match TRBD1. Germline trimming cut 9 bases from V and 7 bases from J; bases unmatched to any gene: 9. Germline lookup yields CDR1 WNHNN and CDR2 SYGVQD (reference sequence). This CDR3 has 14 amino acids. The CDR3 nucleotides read TGCGCCAGACCAGGGGGGCTCGCGAATTCACCCCTCCACTTT. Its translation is CARPGGLANSPLHF.

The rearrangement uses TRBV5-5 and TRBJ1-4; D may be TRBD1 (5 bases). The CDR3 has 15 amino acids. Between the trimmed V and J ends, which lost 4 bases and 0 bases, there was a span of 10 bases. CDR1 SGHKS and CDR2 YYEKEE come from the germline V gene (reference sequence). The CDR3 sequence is CASSTQVATNEKLFF. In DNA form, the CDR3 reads TGTGCCAGCAGCACACAGGTTGCAACTAATGAAAAACTGTTTTTT. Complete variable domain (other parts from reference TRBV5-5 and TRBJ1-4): DAGVTQSPTHLIKTRGQQVTLRCSPISGHKSVSWYQQVLGQGPQFIFQYYEKEERGRGNFPDRFSARQFPNYSSELNVNALLLGDSALYLCASSTQVATNEKLFFGSGTQLSVL.

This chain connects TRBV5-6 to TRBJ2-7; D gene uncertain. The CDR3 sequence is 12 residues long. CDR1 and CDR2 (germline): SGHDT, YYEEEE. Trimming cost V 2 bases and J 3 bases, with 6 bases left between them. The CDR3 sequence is CASSFRSYEQYF. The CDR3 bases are TGTGCCAGCAGCTTTCGGAGCTACGAGCAGTACTTC. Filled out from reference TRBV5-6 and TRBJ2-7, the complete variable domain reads DAGVTQSPTHLIKTRGQQVTLRCSPKSGHDTVSWYQQALGQGPQFIFQYYEEEERQRGNFPDRFSGHQFPNYSSELNVNALLLGDSALYLCASSFRSYEQYFGPGTRLTVT.

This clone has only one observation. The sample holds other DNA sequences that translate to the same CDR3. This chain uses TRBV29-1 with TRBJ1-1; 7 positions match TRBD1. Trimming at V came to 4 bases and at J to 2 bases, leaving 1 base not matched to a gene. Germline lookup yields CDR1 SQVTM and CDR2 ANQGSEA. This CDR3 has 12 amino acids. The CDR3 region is CSVGQGNTEAFF. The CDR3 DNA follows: TGCAGCGTTGGACAGGGCAACACTGAAGCTTTCTTT.

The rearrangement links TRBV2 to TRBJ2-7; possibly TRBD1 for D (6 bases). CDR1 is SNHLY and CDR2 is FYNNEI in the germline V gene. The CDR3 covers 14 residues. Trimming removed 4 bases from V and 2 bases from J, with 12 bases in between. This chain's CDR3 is CASSAQTGTYEQYF. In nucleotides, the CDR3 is TGTGCCAGCAGTGCACAAACAGGGACCTACGAGCAGTACTTC.

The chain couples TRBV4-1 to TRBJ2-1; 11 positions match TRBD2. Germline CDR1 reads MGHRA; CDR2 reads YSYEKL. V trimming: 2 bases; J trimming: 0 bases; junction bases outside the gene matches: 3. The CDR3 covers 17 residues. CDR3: CASSQRLAGTSYNEQFF. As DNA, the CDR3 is TGCGCCAGCAGCCAAAGACTAGCGGGGACCTCCTACAATGAGCAGTTCTTC.

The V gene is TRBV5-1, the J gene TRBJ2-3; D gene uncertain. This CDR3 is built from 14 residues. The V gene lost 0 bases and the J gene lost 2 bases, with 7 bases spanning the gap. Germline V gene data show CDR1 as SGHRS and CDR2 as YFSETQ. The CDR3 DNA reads TGCGCCAGCAGCTTGGCTTCAGACACAGATACGCAGTATTTT. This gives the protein CASSLASDTDTQYF.

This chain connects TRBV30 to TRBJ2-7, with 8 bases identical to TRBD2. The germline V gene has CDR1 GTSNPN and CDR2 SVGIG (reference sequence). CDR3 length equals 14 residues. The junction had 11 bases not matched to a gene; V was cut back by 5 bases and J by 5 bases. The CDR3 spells CAWCYSGKSNEQYF. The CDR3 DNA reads TGTGCCTGGTGTTATAGCGGGAAGTCTAACGAGCAGTACTTC.

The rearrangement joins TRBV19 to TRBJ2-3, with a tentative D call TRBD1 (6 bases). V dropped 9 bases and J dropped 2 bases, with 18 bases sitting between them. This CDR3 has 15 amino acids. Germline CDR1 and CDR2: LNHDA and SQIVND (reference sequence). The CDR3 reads CASTWTVGNTDTQYF. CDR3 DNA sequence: TGTGCCAGCACTTGGACAGTCGGCAACACAGATACGCAGTATTTT.

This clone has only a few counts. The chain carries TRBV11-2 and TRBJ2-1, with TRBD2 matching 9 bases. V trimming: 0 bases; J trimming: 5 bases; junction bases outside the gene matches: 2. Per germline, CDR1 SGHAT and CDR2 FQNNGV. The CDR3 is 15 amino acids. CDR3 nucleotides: TGTGCCAGCAGCTTAGAGCGGGAGGGCCACAATGAGCAGTTCTTC. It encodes CASSLEREGHNEQFF.

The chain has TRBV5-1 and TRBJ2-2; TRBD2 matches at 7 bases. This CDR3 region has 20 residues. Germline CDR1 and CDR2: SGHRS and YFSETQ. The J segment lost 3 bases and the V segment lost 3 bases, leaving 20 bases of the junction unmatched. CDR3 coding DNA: TGCGCCAGCAGCTCTTTTGCGGGAGTAATCGGCATGGGAGACACCGGGGAGCTGTTTTTT. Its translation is CASSSFAGVIGMGDTGELFF. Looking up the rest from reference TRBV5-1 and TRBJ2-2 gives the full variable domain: KAGVTQTPRYLIKTRGQQVTLSCSPISGHRSVSWYQQTPGQGLQFLFEYFSETQRNKGNFPGRFSGRQFSNSRSEMNVSTLELGDSALYLCASSSFAGVIGMGDTGELFFGEGSRLTVL.

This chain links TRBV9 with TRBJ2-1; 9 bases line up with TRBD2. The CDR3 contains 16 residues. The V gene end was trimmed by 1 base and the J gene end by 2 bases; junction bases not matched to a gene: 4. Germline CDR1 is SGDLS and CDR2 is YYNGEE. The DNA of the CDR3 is TGTGCCAGCAGCGTACCTAGCGGGATCACCTACAATGAGCAGTTCTTC. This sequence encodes CASSVPSGITYNEQFF. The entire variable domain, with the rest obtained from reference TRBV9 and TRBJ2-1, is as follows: DSGVTQTPKHLITATGQRVTLRCSPRSGDLSVYWYQQSLDQGLQFLIQYYNGEERAKGNILERFSAQQFPDLHSELNLSSLELGDSALYFCASSVPSGITYNEQFFGPGTRLTVL.

CDR3 sequence: CASRRESAASGPTDTQYF. DNA for the CDR3: TGTGCCAGTAGGAGAGAAAGTGCGGCTAGCGGGCCCACAGATACGCAGTATTTT. The rearrangement links TRBV19 to TRBJ2-3, with 8 bases identical to TRBD2. V was pared by 6 bases and J by 2 bases, with 16 bases of the junction left unmatched. Germline values: CDR1 LNHDA, CDR2 SQIVND (reference sequence). The CDR3 is 18 residues long.

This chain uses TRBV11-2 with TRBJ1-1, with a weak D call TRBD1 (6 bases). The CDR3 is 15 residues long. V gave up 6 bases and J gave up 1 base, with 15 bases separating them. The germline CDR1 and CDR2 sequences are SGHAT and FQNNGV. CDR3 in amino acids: CASSRSGVRNTEAFF. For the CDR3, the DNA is TGTGCCAGCAGTAGATCAGGGGTTCGGAACACTGAAGCTTTCTTT.

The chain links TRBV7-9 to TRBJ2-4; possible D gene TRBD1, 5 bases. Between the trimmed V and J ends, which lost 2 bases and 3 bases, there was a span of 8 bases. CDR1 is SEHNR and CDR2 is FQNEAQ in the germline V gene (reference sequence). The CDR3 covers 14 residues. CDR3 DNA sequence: TGTGCCAGCAGCTTATCAGGGATCAAAAACATTCAGTACTTC. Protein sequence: CASSLSGIKNIQYF. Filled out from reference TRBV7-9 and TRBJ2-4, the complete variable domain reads DTGVSQNPRHKITKRGQNVTFRCDPISEHNRLYWYRQTLGQGPEFLTYFQNEAQLEKSRLLSDRFSAERPKGSFSTLEIQRTEQGDSAMYLCASSLSGIKNIQYFGAGTRLSVL.

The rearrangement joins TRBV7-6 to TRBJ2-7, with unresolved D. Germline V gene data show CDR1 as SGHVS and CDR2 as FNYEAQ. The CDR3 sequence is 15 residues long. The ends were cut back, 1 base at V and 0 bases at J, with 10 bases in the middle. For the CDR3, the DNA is TGTGCCAGCAGCTTAGGTGAGGCCGCCTCCTACGAGCAGTACTTC. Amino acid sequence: CASSLGEAASYEQYF.

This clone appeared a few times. The CDR3 DNA is TGTGCCACCCGGGCGGGCCCCGGGTCCTACGAGCAGTACTTC. It translates to CATRAGPGSYEQYF. The chain has TRBV2 and TRBJ2-7, with D possibly being TRBD2 (5 bases). Germline loops: CDR1 SNHLY, CDR2 FYNNEI. The CDR3 consists of 14 residues. The ends were cut back, 10 bases at V and 1 base at J, with 17 bases in the middle.

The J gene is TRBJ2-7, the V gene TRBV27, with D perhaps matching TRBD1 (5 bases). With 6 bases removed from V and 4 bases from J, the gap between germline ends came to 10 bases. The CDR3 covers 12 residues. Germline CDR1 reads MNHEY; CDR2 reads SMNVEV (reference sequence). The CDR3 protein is CASRAGIYEQYF. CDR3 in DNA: TGTGCCAGCAGAGCAGGGATTTACGAGCAGTACTTC.

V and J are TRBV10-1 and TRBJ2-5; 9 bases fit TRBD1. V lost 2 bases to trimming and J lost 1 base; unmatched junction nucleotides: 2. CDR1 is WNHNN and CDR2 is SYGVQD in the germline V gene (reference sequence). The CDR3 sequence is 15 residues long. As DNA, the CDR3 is TGCGCCAGCAGTGAGCGGACAGGGGCCCAAGAGACCCAGTACTTC. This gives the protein CASSERTGAQETQYF.

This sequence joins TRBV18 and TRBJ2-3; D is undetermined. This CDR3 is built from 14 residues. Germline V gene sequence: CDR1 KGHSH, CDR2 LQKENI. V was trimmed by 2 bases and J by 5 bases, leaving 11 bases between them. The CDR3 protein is CASSPSNRGDTQYF. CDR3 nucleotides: TGTGCCAGCTCACCATCTAACCGTGGAGATACGCAGTATTTT.

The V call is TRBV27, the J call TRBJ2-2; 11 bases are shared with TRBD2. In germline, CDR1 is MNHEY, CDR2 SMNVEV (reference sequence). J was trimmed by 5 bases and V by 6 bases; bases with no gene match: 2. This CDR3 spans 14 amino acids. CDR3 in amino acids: CASRTSGITGELFF. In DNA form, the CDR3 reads TGTGCCAGCAGGACTAGCGGGATTACCGGGGAGCTGTTTTTT.

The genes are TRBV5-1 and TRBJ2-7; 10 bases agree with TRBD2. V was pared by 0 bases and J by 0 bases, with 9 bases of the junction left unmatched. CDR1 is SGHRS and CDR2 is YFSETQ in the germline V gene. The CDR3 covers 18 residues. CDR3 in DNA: TGCGCCAGCAGCTTGGGGGGACTAGCGACCACCAACTCCTACGAGCAGTACTTC. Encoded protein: CASSLGGLATTNSYEQYF.

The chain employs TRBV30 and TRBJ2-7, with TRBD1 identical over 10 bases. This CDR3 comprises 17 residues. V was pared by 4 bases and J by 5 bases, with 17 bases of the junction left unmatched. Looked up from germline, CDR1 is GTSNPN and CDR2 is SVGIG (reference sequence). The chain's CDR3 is CAWIPDRGLPTGDEQYF. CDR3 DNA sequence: TGTGCCTGGATCCCCGACAGGGGGCTCCCAACAGGGGACGAGCAGTACTTC.

Written as DNA, the CDR3 is TGTGCCAGCAGCTTAGGGGGCTCCGCCGTGGGAGAGACCCAGTACTTC. Residues: CASSLGGSAVGETQYF. This chain uses TRBV5-4 with TRBJ2-5; 7 bases fit TRBD1. The length of the CDR3 is 16 residues. Germline CDR1 is SGHNT and CDR2 is YYREEE (reference sequence). Trimming cost V 2 bases and J 4 bases; bases outside gene matches: 11.

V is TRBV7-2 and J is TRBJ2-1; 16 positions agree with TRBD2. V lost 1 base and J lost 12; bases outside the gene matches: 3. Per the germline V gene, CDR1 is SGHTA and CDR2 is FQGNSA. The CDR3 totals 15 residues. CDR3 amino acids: CASSLVGTSGRGQFF. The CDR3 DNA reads TGTGCCAGCAGCTTAGTCGGGACTAGCGGGAGGGGGCAGTTCTTC.

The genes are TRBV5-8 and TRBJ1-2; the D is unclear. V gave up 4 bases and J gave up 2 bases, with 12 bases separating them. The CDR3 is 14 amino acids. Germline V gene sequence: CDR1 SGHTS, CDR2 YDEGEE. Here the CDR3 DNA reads TGTGCCAGCAGCCTTCCCGGGTTCAACTATGGCTACACCTTC. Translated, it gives CASSLPGFNYGYTF.

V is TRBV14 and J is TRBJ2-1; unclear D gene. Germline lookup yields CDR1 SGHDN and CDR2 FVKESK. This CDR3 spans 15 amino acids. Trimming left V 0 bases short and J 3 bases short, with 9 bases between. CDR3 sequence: CASSQDLNYYNEQFF. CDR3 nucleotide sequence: TGTGCCAGCAGCCAAGATTTGAACTACTACAATGAGCAGTTCTTC.

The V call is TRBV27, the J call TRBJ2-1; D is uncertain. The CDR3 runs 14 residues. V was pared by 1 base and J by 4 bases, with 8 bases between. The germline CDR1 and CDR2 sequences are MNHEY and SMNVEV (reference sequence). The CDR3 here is CASSLLSSYNEQFF. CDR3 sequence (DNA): TGTGCCAGCAGTTTATTATCCAGTTACAATGAGCAGTTCTTC.

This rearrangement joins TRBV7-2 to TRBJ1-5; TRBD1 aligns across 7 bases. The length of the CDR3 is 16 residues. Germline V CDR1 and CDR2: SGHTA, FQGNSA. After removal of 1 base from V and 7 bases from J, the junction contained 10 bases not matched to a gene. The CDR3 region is CASSLGSQGLRQPQHF. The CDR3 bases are TGTGCCAGCAGCTTAGGGTCACAGGGGCTTAGGCAGCCCCAGCATTTT.

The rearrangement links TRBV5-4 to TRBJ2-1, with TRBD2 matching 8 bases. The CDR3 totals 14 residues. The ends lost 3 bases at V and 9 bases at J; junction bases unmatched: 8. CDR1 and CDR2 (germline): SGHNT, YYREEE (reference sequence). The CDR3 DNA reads TGTGCCAGCAGCTGGCCCCAGCGGGAGACTGAGCAGTTCTTC. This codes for CASSWPQRETEQFF.